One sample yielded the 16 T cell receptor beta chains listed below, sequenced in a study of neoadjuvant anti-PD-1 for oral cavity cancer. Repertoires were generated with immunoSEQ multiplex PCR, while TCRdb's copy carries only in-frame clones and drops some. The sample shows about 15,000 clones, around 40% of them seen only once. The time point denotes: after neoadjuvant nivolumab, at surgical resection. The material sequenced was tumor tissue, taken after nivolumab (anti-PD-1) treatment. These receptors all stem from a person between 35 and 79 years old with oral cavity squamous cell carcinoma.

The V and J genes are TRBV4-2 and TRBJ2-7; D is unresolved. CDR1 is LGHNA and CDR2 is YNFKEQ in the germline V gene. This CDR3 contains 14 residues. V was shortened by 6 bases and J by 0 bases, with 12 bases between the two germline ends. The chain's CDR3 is CASSSGPSSYEQYF. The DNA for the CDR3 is TGTGCCAGCAGTTCCGGACCGAGCTCCTACGAGCAGTACTTC.

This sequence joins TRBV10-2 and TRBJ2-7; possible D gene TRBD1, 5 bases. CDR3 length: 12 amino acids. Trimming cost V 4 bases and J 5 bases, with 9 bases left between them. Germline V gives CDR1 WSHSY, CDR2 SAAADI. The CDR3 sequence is CASSGGLDEQYF. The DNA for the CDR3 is TGCGCCAGCAGTGGGGGCCTTGACGAGCAGTACTTC.

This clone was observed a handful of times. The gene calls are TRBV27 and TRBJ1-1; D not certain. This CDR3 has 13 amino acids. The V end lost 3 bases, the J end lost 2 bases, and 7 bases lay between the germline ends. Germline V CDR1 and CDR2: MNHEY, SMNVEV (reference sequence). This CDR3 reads CASSLVFNTEAFF. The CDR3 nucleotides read TGTGCCAGCAGTTTGGTGTTTAACACTGAAGCTTTCTTT.

The CDR3 DNA reads TGTGCCAGCAGCTTAGACAGGGCTAACTATGGCTACACCTTC. Protein product: CASSLDRANYGYTF. J is TRBJ1-2 and V is TRBV7-8; D is possibly TRBD1 (6 bases). This CDR3 is built from 14 residues. The germline V and J ends were trimmed by 1 base and 0 bases, with 6 bases remaining between them. From germline, CDR1 is SGHVS and CDR2 FQNEAQ. The full variable domain, completed using reference TRBV7-8 and TRBJ1-2, is GAGVSQSPRYKVAKRGQDVALRCDPISGHVSLFWYQQALGQGPEFLTYFQNEAQLDKSGLPSDRFFAERPEGSVSTLKIQRTQQEDSAVYLCASSLDRANYGYTFGSGTRLTVV.

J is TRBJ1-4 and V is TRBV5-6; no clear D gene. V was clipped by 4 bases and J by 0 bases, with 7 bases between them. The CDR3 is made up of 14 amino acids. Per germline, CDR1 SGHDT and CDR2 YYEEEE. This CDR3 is CASSQFSTNEKLFF. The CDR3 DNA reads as TGTGCCAGCAGCCAGTTTTCAACTAATGAAAAACTGTTTTTT.

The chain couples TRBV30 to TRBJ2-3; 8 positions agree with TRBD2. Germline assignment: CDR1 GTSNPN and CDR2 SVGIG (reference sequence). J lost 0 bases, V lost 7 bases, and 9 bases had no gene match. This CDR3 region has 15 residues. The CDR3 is CALTWAGGSTDTQYF. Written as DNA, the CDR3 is TGTGCCTTGACATGGGCGGGGGGTAGCACAGATACGCAGTATTTT. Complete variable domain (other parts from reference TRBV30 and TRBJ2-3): SQTIHQWPATLVQPVGSPLSLECTVEGTSNPNLYWYRQAAGRGLQLLFYSVGIGQISSEVPQNLSASRPQDRQFILSSKKLLLSDSGFYLCALTWAGGSTDTQYFGPGTRLTVL.

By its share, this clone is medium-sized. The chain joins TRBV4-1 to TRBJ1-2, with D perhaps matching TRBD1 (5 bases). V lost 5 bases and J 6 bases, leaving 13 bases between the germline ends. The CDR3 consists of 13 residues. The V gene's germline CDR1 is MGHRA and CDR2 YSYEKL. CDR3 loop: CASSYGTRDGYTF. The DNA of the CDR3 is TGCGCCAGCAGCTACGGGACCAGGGATGGCTACACCTTC.

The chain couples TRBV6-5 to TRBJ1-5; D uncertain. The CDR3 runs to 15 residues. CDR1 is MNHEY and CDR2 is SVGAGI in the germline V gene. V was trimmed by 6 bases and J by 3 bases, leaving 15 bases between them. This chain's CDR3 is CASSRYGRDNQPQHF. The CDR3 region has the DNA TGTGCCAGCAGCCGTTACGGACGGGACAATCAGCCCCAGCATTTT.

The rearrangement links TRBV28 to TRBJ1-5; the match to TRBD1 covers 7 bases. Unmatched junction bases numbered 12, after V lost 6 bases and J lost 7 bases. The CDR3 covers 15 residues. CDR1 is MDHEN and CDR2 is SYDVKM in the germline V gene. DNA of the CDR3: TGTGCCAGCAGCCTACAAGCGACAGGGCAACAGCCCCAGCATTTT. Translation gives CASSLQATGQQPQHF.

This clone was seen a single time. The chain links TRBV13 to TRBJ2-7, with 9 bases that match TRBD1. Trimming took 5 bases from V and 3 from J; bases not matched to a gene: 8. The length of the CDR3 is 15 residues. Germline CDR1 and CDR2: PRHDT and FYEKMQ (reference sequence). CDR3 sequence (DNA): TGTGCCAGCAGCCCCGGACAGGGGCCCCTCTACGAGCAGTACTTC. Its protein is CASSPGQGPLYEQYF.

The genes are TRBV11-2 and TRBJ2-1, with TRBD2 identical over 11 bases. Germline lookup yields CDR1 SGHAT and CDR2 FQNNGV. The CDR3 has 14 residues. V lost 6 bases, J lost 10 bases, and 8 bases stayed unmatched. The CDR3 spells CASRPSGGTREQFF. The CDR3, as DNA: TGTGCCAGCAGACCTAGCGGGGGGACGCGGGAGCAGTTCTTC.

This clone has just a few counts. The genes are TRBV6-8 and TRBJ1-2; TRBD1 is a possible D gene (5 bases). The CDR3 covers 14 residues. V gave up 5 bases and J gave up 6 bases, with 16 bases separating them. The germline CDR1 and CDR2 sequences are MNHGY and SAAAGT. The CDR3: CASSEWAGRDGYTF. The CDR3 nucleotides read TGTGCCAGCAGTGAATGGGCAGGGAGAGATGGCTACACCTTC.

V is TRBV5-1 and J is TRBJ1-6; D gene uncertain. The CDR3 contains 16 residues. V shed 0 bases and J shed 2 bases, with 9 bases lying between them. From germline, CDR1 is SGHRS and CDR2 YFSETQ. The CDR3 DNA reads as TGCGCCAGCAGCTTGGAGGTGAAGGCCTATAATTCACCCCTCCACTTT. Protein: CASSLEVKAYNSPLHF.

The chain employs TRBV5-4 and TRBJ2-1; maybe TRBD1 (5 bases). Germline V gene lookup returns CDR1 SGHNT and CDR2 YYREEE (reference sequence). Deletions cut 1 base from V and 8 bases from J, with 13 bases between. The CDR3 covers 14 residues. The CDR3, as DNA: TGTGCCAGCAGCTTGTCGGTAGGGGTGGATGAGCAGTTCTTC. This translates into CASSLSVGVDEQFF. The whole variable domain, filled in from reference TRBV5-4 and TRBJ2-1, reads ETGVTQSPTHLIKTRGQQVTLRCSSQSGHNTVSWYQQALGQGPQFIFQYYREEENGRGNFPPRFSGLQFPNYSSELNVNALELDDSALYLCASSLSVGVDEQFFGPGTRLTVL.

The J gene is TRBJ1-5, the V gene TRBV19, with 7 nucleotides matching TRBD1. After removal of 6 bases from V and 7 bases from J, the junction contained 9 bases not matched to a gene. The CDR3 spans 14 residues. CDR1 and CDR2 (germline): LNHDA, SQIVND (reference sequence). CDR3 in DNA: TGTGCCAGTAGCCCGACAGGGAGGGGGCAGCCCCAGCATTTT. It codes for CASSPTGRGQPQHF.

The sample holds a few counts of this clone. CDR3: CASSHMSGPNTGELFF. The CDR3 DNA reads TGTGCCAGCAGCCACATGAGTGGCCCGAACACCGGGGAGCTGTTTTTT. The rearrangement uses TRBV7-9 and TRBJ2-2; D is uncertain. The CDR3 is made up of 16 amino acids. V dropped 5 bases and J dropped 0 bases, with 13 bases sitting between them. The germline CDR1 and CDR2 sequences are SEHNR and FQNEAQ (reference sequence).